Only a few counts were recorded for the clone carrying this T cell receptor (beta chain). Its antigen is not known. The data were taken from a study of cytomegalovirus exposure and HLA in healthy donors. General study results and limits: It was reported that TCR beta sequences correctly inferred the HLA-A and HLA-B alleles for most subjects.

V dropped 1 base and J dropped 6; count of bases not matched to a gene: 3. The CDR3 consists of 14 residues. Germline lookup yields CDR1 SGHTA and CDR2 FQGTGA. Both 60 Vbeta primers and 13 Jbeta primers went into the PCR. Repertoires were generated with immunoSEQ multiplex PCR, while TCRdb's copy carries only in-frame clones and drops some. The sample has over 85,000 clones; over 65% are singletons. Sequencing used PBMCs. V usage is TRBV7-3 and J usage is TRBJ1-2; 9 positions agree with TRBD1. This TCR was sampled from a man aged 40-50 years in good health and CMV-seronegative. CDR3 nucleotide sequence: TGTGCCAGCAGCTTAATAAGGACAGGGGATGGCTACACCTTC. This sequence encodes CASSLIRTGDGYTF.